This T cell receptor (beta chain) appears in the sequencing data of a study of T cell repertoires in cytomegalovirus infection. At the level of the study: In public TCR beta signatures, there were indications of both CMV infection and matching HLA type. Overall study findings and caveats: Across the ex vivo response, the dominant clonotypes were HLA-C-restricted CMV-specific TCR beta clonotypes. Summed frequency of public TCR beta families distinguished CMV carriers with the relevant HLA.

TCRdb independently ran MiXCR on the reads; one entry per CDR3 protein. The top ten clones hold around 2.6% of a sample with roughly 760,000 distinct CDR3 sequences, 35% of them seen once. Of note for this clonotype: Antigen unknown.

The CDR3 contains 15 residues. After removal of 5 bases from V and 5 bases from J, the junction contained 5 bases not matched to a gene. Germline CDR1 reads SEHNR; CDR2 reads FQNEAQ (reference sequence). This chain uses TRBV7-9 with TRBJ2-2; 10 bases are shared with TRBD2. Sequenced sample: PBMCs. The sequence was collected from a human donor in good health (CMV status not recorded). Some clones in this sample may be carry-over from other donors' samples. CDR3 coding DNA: TGTGCCAGCAGCCCCCAGCGGGAGGGAACCGGGGAGCTGTTTTTT. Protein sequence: CASSPQREGTGELFF. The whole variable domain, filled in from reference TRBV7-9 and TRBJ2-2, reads DTGVSQNPRHKITKRGQNVTFRCDPISEHNRLYWYRQTLGQGPEFLTYFQNEAQLEKSRLLSDRFSAERPKGSFSTLEIQRTEQGDSAMYLCASSPQREGTGELFFGEGSRLTVL.